This T cell receptor beta chain appears in the sequencing data of a study of T cell responses to AZD1222 COVID-19 vaccine. General study findings and limits: Targets within unmutated variant regions were reportedly found for nearly half of spike-specific TCRs.

With regard to this clone: The target antigen is unknown.

TCRdb's copy holds only in-frame clones and misses some; the assay was immunoSEQ multiplex PCR. Here the sample spans approximately 130,000 clones, 75% to 90% being singletons. This CDR3 region has 16 residues. Germline V lookup: CDR1 MNHNS, CDR2 SASEGT. V was trimmed by 3 bases and J by 4 bases, leaving 16 bases between them. The rearrangement joins TRBV6-1 to TRBJ1-5; D gene unclear. Sequencing used peripheral blood, obtained on day 0 of MenACWY control vaccination. The TCR originated in an adult in good health. The CDR3 reads CASSDRGQAGNQPQHF. The CDR3 region has the DNA TGTGCCAGCAGTGACAGAGGGCAGGCCGGGAATCAGCCCCAGCATTTT.